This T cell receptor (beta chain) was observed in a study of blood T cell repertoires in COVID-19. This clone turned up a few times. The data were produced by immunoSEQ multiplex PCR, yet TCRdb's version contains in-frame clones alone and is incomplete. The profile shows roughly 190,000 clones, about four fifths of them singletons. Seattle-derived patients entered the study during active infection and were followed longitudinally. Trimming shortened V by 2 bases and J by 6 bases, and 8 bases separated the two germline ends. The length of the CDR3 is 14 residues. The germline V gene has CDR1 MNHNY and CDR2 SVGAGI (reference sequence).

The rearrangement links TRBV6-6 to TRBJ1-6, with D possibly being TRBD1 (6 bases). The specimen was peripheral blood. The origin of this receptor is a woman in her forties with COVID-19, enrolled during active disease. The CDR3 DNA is TGTGCCAGCAGTTACAGGACAGCTAATTCACCCCTCCACTTT. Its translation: CASSYRTANSPLHF.